The T cell receptor (beta chain) under discussion was sequenced for a study of CD8 T cells in Susac syndrome. From blood CD8+ and CD4+ T cells, TCR beta sequences were generated. In contrast to the negatively isolated CD8+ and CD4+ T cells, TEMRA cells were FACS-enriched. Whole-study results and caveats: That the number of individuals in its TCR sequencing and HLA analysis was relatively small was acknowledged by the study.

The junction had 8 bases not matched to a gene; V was cut back by 1 base and J by 7 bases. The CDR3 spans 16 residues. Germline CDR1 MGHRA, CDR2 YSYEKL. With respect to this clonotype: Its antigen remains unknown.

It was with random hexamers that roughly 0.5 to 1 ug RNA was reverse transcribed. A multiplex approach, immunoSEQ multiplex PCR, amplified TCR beta CDR3 across 54 Vbeta and 13 Jbeta. TCRdb reanalysed the immunoSEQ multiplex PCR reads using MiXCR and keeps one entry per CDR3 protein. The sample lists about 200,000 distinct CDR3 sequences, over 90% occurring once. Sequenced: CD4+ T cells from PBMCs. The chain couples TRBV4-1 to TRBJ2-1, with 9 positions matching TRBD2. The receptor comes from a human donor with multiple sclerosis. This chain's CDR3 is CASSQVPLAGRNEQFF. DNA of the CDR3: TGCGCCAGCAGCCAAGTTCCGCTAGCGGGAAGGAATGAGCAGTTCTTC.